Following are 32 T cell receptor beta chains from one sample sequenced in a study of blood T cell repertoires in COVID-19 (dated by TCRdb to 2020 to 2021). Receptor libraries were prepared by the immunoSEQ multiplex PCR assay. This is the immuneACCESS table as TCRdb keeps it, with only in-frame sequences that have V and J called. A part of the clones is gone; compared with another copy, unresolved V genes explain less than half, and the rest is unexplained. For this sample there are about 210,000 clones; more than 75% appear just once. Of the sample, roughly 12% is held by the ten largest clones. Source material: peripheral blood. Receptor source: a woman in her 40s with acute or convalescent COVID-19.

This clone came up a few times. This chain joins TRBV7-2 and TRBJ1-1; perhaps TRBD1 as D (5 bases). V shed 1 base and J shed 11 bases, with 17 bases lying between them. The CDR3 length is 14 residues. Germline values: CDR1 SGHTA, CDR2 FQGNSA. DNA of the CDR3: TGTGCCAGCAGCTTAGATCGCGGACAAAGTCTGGCTTTCTTT. As protein: CASSLDRGQSLAFF.

A few counts support this clone. Here the CDR3 reads CASSQDRQLNQPQHF. As DNA, the CDR3 is TGCGCCAGCAGCCAAGATAGACAGCTCAATCAGCCCCAGCATTTT. J is TRBJ1-5 and V is TRBV4-3; weak D call: TRBD1 (5 bases). Germline CDR1 and CDR2: LGHNA and YSLEER. Between the trimmed V and J ends, which lost 0 bases and 3 bases, there was a span of 9 bases. The CDR3 covers 15 residues.

CDR3 sequence (DNA): TGTGCCAGCAGCGAACGGGTTGGCACTGAAGCTTTCTTT. It yields the protein CASSERVGTEAFF. V usage is TRBV2 and J usage is TRBJ1-1, with D hard to call. Between the trimmed V and J ends, which lost 6 bases and 4 bases, there was a span of 12 bases. CDR1 SNHLY and CDR2 FYNNEI come from the germline V gene. The CDR3 spans 13 residues.

CDR3 in amino acids: CASSLEARISYNEQFF. The CDR3 DNA reads TGCGCCAGCAGCTTGGAGGCTAGAATCTCCTACAATGAGCAGTTCTTC. V gene TRBV5-1 combines with J gene TRBJ2-1, with D hard to call. Germline V gives CDR1 SGHRS, CDR2 YFSETQ. This CDR3 is built from 16 residues. The germline V and J ends were trimmed by 0 bases and 0 bases, with 10 bases remaining between them.

The CDR3 region is CASSLVSRGETQYF. DNA for the CDR3: TGTGCCAGCAGCTTAGTGTCACGGGGAGAGACCCAGTACTTC. The J gene is TRBJ2-5, the V gene TRBV11-2, with D maybe TRBD2 (5 bases). Trimming took 1 base from V and 4 from J, leaving 10 bases between them. The CDR3 contains 14 residues. Per the germline V gene, CDR1 is SGHAT and CDR2 is FQNNGV. Drawing the rest from reference TRBV11-2 and TRBJ2-5, the complete variable domain is EAGVAQSPRYKIIEKRQSVAFWCNPISGHATLYWYQQILGQGPKLLIQFQNNGVVDDSQLPKDRFSAERLKGVDSTLKIQPAKLEDSAVYLCASSLVSRGETQYFGPGTRLLVL.

This chain uses TRBV19 with TRBJ2-7; 10 nucleotides align to TRBD2. J lost 4 bases, V lost 6 bases, and 9 bases had no gene match. CDR3 length equals 15 residues. Germline V lookup: CDR1 LNHDA, CDR2 SQIVND (reference sequence). The CDR3 DNA sequence: TGTGCCAGTAGGGCTAGCGGGAGAGGAGTGTACGAGCAGTACTTC. It translates to CASRASGRGVYEQYF.

This clone was seen more than once but under ten times. The DNA of the CDR3 is TGTGCCAGCAGTTACTCAGGCAGGGGGCGGCGAGAGACCCAGTACTTC. Translated, it gives CASSYSGRGRRETQYF. This rearrangement joins TRBV6-2 or TRBV6-3 to TRBJ2-5; TRBD1 matches at 8 bases. V dropped 0 bases and J dropped 4; count of bases not matched to a gene: 7. The CDR3 has 16 amino acids. Per the germline V gene, CDR1 is MNHEY and CDR2 is SVGEGT.

The V gene is TRBV7-2, the J gene TRBJ1-2, with D perhaps TRBD1 (6 bases). This CDR3 has 15 amino acids. The germline gives CDR1 SGHTA, CDR2 FQGNSA. Trimming cost V 4 bases and J 8 bases, with 20 bases left between them. The DNA for the CDR3 is TGTGCCAGCAGCTCGACGCCGAGGGCAGGGGACGGCTACACCTTC. This translates into CASSSTPRAGDGYTF.

The CDR3 is CASSIGMMDSLSGNTIYF. CDR3 nucleotide sequence: TGTGCCAGTAGTATAGGTATGATGGACAGCCTCTCTGGAAACACCATATATTTT. The chain carries TRBV19 and TRBJ1-3; D may be TRBD1 (6 bases). The length of the CDR3 is 18 residues. Trimming removed 1 base at V and 0 bases at J, with 16 bases between. Per germline, CDR1 LNHDA and CDR2 SQIVND (reference sequence).

The genes are TRBV6-1 and TRBJ1-5; TRBD1 agrees at 7 bases. The trim removed 2 bases at V and 4 bases at J, leaving 8 bases unmatched. Germline V gene data show CDR1 as MNHNS and CDR2 as SASEGT. This CDR3 has 16 residues. As DNA, the CDR3 is TGTGCCAGCAGTGAAACAGCCGGGGACAGAAATCAGCCCCAGCATTTT. This gives the protein CASSETAGDRNQPQHF.

The chain couples TRBV3-1 (or the pseudogene TRBV3-2) to TRBJ1-2; tentative D call: TRBD1 (5 bases). The CDR3 totals 15 residues. Germline CDR1 LGHDT, CDR2 YNNKEL (reference sequence). Trimming stripped 2 bases from V and 3 bases from J, with 13 bases between. In DNA, the CDR3 is TGTGCCAGCAGCCAAATAGGAGGGGTGGACTATGGCTACACCTTC. Amino acid sequence: CASSQIGGVDYGYTF.

The genes are TRBV1 and TRBJ2-1; the D call in the table, TRBD2, was not verified against the DNA. TRBV1 is assigned pseudogene status. The CDR3 consists of 17 residues. The CDR3 sequence is CTSSQSQAGSSYNEQFF. The CDR3 nucleotides are TGCACCAGCAGCCAATCTCAAGCGGGGAGCTCCTACAATGAGCAGTTCTTC.

This clone was counted a few times. The rearrangement uses TRBV30 and TRBJ1-6, with D unresolved. CDR3 length equals 14 residues. Per germline, CDR1 GTSNPN and CDR2 SVGIG (reference sequence). The V end lost 5 bases, the J end lost 0 bases, and 8 bases lay between the germline ends. Written as DNA, the CDR3 is TGTGCCTGGGCCATGAGCTCCTATAATTCACCCCTCCACTTT. This gives the protein CAWAMSSYNSPLHF.

The V gene is TRBV21-1, the J gene TRBJ2-1; the DNA was not used to check the table's D call, TRBD2. TRBV21-1 is an annotated pseudogene. The CDR3 covers 19 residues. The CDR3 nucleotides read TGTGCCAGCCCCAAACCCCCAGCGGGGGGGCCGATTTTGCACGGTGAGCAGTTCTTC. This codes for CASPKPPAGGPILHGEQFF.

The chain employs TRBV7-2 and TRBJ1-6, with D perhaps matching TRBD1 (6 bases). The CDR3 runs 15 residues. The V end lost 2 bases, the J end lost 6 bases, and 11 bases lay between the germline ends. CDR1 and CDR2 from the germline V gene are SGHTA and FQGNSA. CDR3 nucleotide sequence: TGTGCCAGCAGCTTAACGACAGGCTTTAATTCACCCCTCCACTTT. This sequence encodes CASSLTTGFNSPLHF.

The chain recombines TRBV10-3 with TRBJ1-2; 8 nucleotides line up with TRBD1. The CDR3 totals 15 residues. Trimming cost V 0 bases and J 5 bases; bases outside gene matches: 5. Germline-derived CDR1 and CDR2 are ENHRY and SYGVKD. The CDR3 sequence: CAISESSQGAYGYTF. CDR3 sequence (DNA): TGTGCCATCAGTGAGTCGAGTCAGGGGGCTTATGGCTACACCTTC.

The rearrangement uses TRBV2 and TRBJ1-5; 9 bases fit TRBD1. This CDR3 is built from 13 residues. V trimming: 6 bases; J trimming: 6 bases; junction bases outside the gene matches: 3. CDR1 is SNHLY and CDR2 is FYNNEI in the germline V gene. For the CDR3, the DNA is TGTGCCAGCAGACAGGGGGCAGGTCAGCCCCAGCATTTT. This sequence encodes CASRQGAGQPQHF.

The genes are TRBV11-2 and TRBJ2-1, with 10 bases matching TRBD1. The J segment lost 3 bases and the V segment lost 5 bases, leaving 7 bases of the junction unmatched. CDR1 SGHAT and CDR2 FQNNGV come from the germline V gene. The CDR3 is 16 amino acids. Here the CDR3 DNA reads TGTGCCAGCAGCGGATATGGGACAGGGGTCTACAATGAGCAGTTCTTC. Translating it yields CASSGYGTGVYNEQFF.

This clone was detected a few times. J is TRBJ2-1 and V is TRBV10-2, with 14 bases matching TRBD2. CDR1 and CDR2 from the germline V gene are WSHSY and SAAADI. The CDR3 totals 18 residues. With V trimmed by 2 bases and J by 12 bases, 15 bases remained unmatched. CDR3 DNA: TGCGCCAGCAGTGAGCGGGGAGTCGGGACTAGCGGGAGAGGGTGGCAGTTCTTC. Encoded protein: CASSERGVGTSGRGWQFF.

The chain couples TRBV6-1 to TRBJ1-2; 9 bases line up with TRBD1. The J segment lost 4 bases and the V segment lost 1 base, leaving 10 bases of the junction unmatched. The CDR3 covers 17 residues. Germline loops: CDR1 MNHNS, CDR2 SASEGT. CDR3 DNA: TGTGCCAGCAGTGAAGAGGGACAGGGTGGAGTATTCTATGGCTACACCTTC. It translates to CASSEEGQGGVFYGYTF.

Ten or more counts support this clone. The rearrangement links TRBV5-1 to TRBJ2-7; 9 bases line up with TRBD2. V lost 0 bases, J lost 6 bases, and 7 bases stayed unmatched. The CDR3 loop spans 15 amino acids. The germline CDR1 and CDR2 sequences are SGHRS and YFSETQ. Here the CDR3 DNA reads TGCGCCAGCAGCTTGGTAGCGGGGGACCCGTCCGAGCAGTACTTC. It encodes CASSLVAGDPSEQYF.

The J gene is TRBJ2-1, the V gene TRBV10-1, with 10 bases aligning to TRBD2. Germline V gives CDR1 WNHNN, CDR2 SYGVQD (reference sequence). V lost 3 bases to trimming and J lost 4 bases; unmatched junction nucleotides: 3. The length of the CDR3 is 15 residues. CDR3 nucleotide sequence: TGCGCCAGCAGTGATAGCGGGGGGAATTACAATGAGCAGTTCTTC. This codes for CASSDSGGNYNEQFF.

The J gene is TRBJ2-5, the V gene TRBV29-1, with D perhaps TRBD1 (7 bases). Germline V gives CDR1 SQVTM, CDR2 ANQGSEA. Trimming left V 0 bases short and J 5 bases short, with 16 bases between. The CDR3 totals 15 residues. The CDR3 here is CSVEDLEGRGETQYF. CDR3 DNA: TGCAGCGTTGAAGATCTGGAGGGCAGGGGGGAGACCCAGTACTTC.

The rearrangement joins TRBV7-2 to TRBJ1-6; D might be TRBD1 (5 bases). This CDR3 contains 17 residues. Between the trimmed V and J ends, which lost 6 bases and 7 bases, there was a span of 22 bases. Germline V lookup: CDR1 SGHTA, CDR2 FQGNSA. The CDR3 loop reads CASRERGGLTKNSPLHF. The CDR3 region has the DNA TGTGCCAGCAGGGAGCGGGGGGGATTGACGAAGAATTCACCCCTCCACTTT. Combining the CDR3 with reference TRBV7-2 and TRBJ1-6 gives the whole variable domain GAGVSQSPSNKVTEKGKDVELRCDPISGHTALYWYRQSLGQGLEFLIYFQGNSAPDKSGLPSDRFSAERTGGSVSTLTIQRTQQEDSAVYLCASRERGGLTKNSPLHFGNGTRLTVT.

This clone was detected only a few times. V is TRBV30 and J is TRBJ1-1, with D possibly being TRBD1 (5 bases). Germline V gene data show CDR1 as GTSNPN and CDR2 as SVGIG (reference sequence). CDR3 length: 13 amino acids. The V end lost 5 bases, the J end lost 0 bases, and 10 bases lay between the germline ends. The CDR3 spells CAWGHHMNTEAFF. CDR3 DNA: TGTGCCTGGGGACACCACATGAACACTGAAGCTTTCTTT.

V gene TRBV2 combines with J gene TRBJ2-2; 10 nucleotides line up with TRBD2. The CDR3 runs 15 residues. V was pared by 9 bases and J by 5 bases, with 9 bases of the junction left unmatched. Germline loops: CDR1 SNHLY, CDR2 FYNNEI. In DNA form, the CDR3 reads TGTGCCAGGGAGATTGGACTAGCGGATACCGGGGAGCTGTTTTTT. It encodes CAREIGLADTGELFF.

This chain uses TRBV11-2 with TRBJ2-7, with a weak D call TRBD1 (5 bases). CDR1 and CDR2 (germline): SGHAT, FQNNGV. This CDR3 spans 14 amino acids. The V and J ends lost 1 base and 7 bases respectively, with 14 bases between them. CDR3 DNA: TGTGCCAGCAGCTTAGGTAGCAGGGTGGGTGAGCAGTACTTC. Translating gives CASSLGSRVGEQYF.

V usage is TRBV6-5 and J usage is TRBJ2-1, with D possibly being TRBD1 (5 bases). The germline CDR1 and CDR2 sequences are MNHEY and SVGAGI. Trimming pared 6 bases from V and 3 bases from J, leaving 15 bases between. This CDR3 contains 15 residues. CDR3 DNA sequence: TGTGCCAGCAGCCAATATGGGGCCGACTACAATGAGCAGTTCTTC. Amino acid sequence: CASSQYGADYNEQFF.

For the CDR3, the DNA is TGTGCCAGCAGCCAAGTGCGGGGGGACGGATCGCAGTATTTT. Residues: CASSQVRGDGSQYF. The chain combines TRBV14 with TRBJ2-3; 8 bases match TRBD2. The CDR3 loop spans 14 amino acids. The germline V gene has CDR1 SGHDN and CDR2 FVKESK. V trimming: 1 base; J trimming: 10 bases; junction bases outside the gene matches: 7.

This clone appeared a few times. The chain employs TRBV5-6 and TRBJ2-6, with unresolved D. CDR1 and CDR2 (germline): SGHDT, YYEEEE. CDR3 length: 16 amino acids. Deletions cut 5 bases from V and 1 base from J, with 13 bases between. CDR3 DNA: TGTGCCAGCAGTGTTAATTCGGTTTCTGGGGCCAACGTCCTGACTTTC. Translating gives CASSVNSVSGANVLTF. The complete variable domain, with remaining parts taken from reference TRBV5-6 and TRBJ2-6, reads DAGVTQSPTHLIKTRGQQVTLRCSPKSGHDTVSWYQQALGQGPQFIFQYYEEEERQRGNFPDRFSGHQFPNYSSELNVNALLLGDSALYLCASSVNSVSGANVLTFGAGSRLTVL.

CDR3 protein: CASSFGRGELFF. The CDR3 DNA follows: TGTGCCAGCAGTTTCGGGAGGGGGGAGCTGTTTTTT. V is TRBV27 and J is TRBJ2-2; TRBD2 agrees at 7 bases. After removal of 3 bases from V and 8 bases from J, the junction contained 0 bases not matched to a gene. Germline values: CDR1 MNHEY, CDR2 SMNVEV (reference sequence). This CDR3 has 12 amino acids.

The chain combines TRBV27 with TRBJ1-2; no clear D gene. V shed 5 bases and J shed 5 bases, with 12 bases lying between them. The CDR3 spans 13 residues. CDR1 is MNHEY and CDR2 is SMNVEV in the germline V gene (reference sequence). CDR3 DNA sequence: TGTGCCAGCAGTGAGCGGCCTCTATATGGCTACACCTTC. This translates into CASSERPLYGYTF.